The TCR beta chain under discussion was sequenced for a study of CD8+ T cells in alopecia areata. Details on this clone: Its antigen is as yet unknown.

The authors extracted RNA and reverse transcribed it into cDNA as the sequencing template. Data came from immunoSEQ multiplex PCR; TCRdb stores just in-frame clones and leaves some out. The data show 150,000 to 200,000 clones, with 60% seen just once and approximately 1% held by the top ten. Sample treatment: oral pan-JAK inhibitor, 5-10 mg twice daily. Overall study results and limits: The link between baseline CD8+ expansion and response remains uncertain with one nonresponder. Scalp clonality and expanded CD8+ clones among the top 100 showed significant decreases with tofacitinib. A great number of expanded lesional clones endured in scalp and blood during tofacitinib.

The CDR3 has 14 amino acids. Germline lookup yields CDR1 GTSNPN and CDR2 SVGIG (reference sequence). The V gene end was trimmed by 5 bases and the J gene end by 5 bases; junction bases not matched to a gene: 8. The sequenced sample was CD4+ T cells sorted from blood, obtained at week 24, from a patient treated with tofacitinib. This TCR came from a human donor with alopecia areata. The V gene is TRBV30, the J gene TRBJ2-1; 8 nucleotides line up with TRBD1. The DNA for the CDR3 is TGTGCCTGGGCAGGGGGCACGGTGGACAATGAGCAGTTCTTC. Its translation is CAWAGGTVDNEQFF.